This T cell receptor beta chain derives from a study of shared clonotypes between healthy human individuals. Study-wide results and caveats: Among donors, the sharing of clonotypes was expected to be influenced by sequencing depth. Relative to their counterparts shared across all four donors, non-shared clonotypes exhibited diminished generation probabilities.

This table comes from immunoSEQ multiplex PCR, and its TCRdb copy is limited to in-frame clones, with some not included. The table has about 2.5 million clones, 92% seen once. A word on this clone: The target antigen is unknown.

Trimming at V came to 10 bases and at J to 5 bases, leaving 20 bases not matched to a gene. This CDR3 has 17 amino acids. The germline V gene encodes CDR1 SEHNR and CDR2 FQNEAQ (reference sequence). The sample was naive CD4+ T cells from PBMCs. Subset noted: CD45RA+ positively selected. The chain links TRBV7-9 to TRBJ2-1; 7 nucleotides match TRBD1. This clonotype originated in a man between 18 and 35 years old in good health. Some clones in this sample may be carry-over from other donors' samples. The DNA of the CDR3 is TGTGCCACCAACCGGGAATTGTGGGACAGTCCCAACAATGAGCAGTTCTTC. Translating gives CATNRELWDSPNNEQFF.